These 26 T cell receptor beta chains share one sample of origin, sequenced in a study of blood T cells in healthy people across ages. Through a sample-barcoded 5' primer and a J-beta primer mix, a second PCR was run for roughly 7 to 12 cycles. MiXCR was run by TCRdb on the 5' RACE reads, yielding one entry per CDR3 protein. The sample records almost 1 million distinct CDR3 sequences, roughly 50% being singletons. Sequencing used blood. These receptors came from a woman aged 60-75 years in good health.

The V and J genes are TRBV15 and TRBJ2-1; D unclear. Trimming pared 0 bases from V and 13 bases from J, leaving 10 bases between. From germline, CDR1 is LNHNV and CDR2 YYDKDF (reference sequence). The CDR3 extends over 12 amino acids. CDR3 sequence reads: CATSREGETQFF. CDR3 coding DNA: TGTGCCACCAGCAGAGAGGGCGAGACCCAGTTCTTC.

This clonotype was seen a handful of times. CDR3 nucleotide sequence: TGTGCCAGCAGCAACGGGGCGGATACGCAGTATTTT. Translating it yields CASSNGADTQYF. The gene calls are TRBV12-3 or TRBV12-4 and TRBJ2-3; TRBD1 or TRBD2 may be the D gene (5 bases each). The CDR3 is made up of 12 amino acids. V was clipped by 6 bases and J by 6 bases, with 10 bases between them.

This clonotype was recorded only once. This chain connects TRBV20-1 to TRBJ2-5; 9 bases are a match to TRBD1. The DNA end lines up better with TRBJ2-7; the J call may be wrong. CDR3 length: 14 amino acids. The germline gives CDR1 DFQATT, CDR2 SNEGSKA (reference sequence). CDR3: CSASRTGEGGEQYF. CDR3 nucleotides: TGCAGTGCTAGTCGGACAGGGGAAGGGGGCGAGCAGTACTTC.

For the CDR3, the DNA is TGTGCCAGCAGCTCTGTCGTAGGACTAGCGGCCCAAGAGACCCAGTACTTC. Translating gives CASSSVVGLAAQETQYF. The chain links TRBV5-6 to TRBJ2-5, with TRBD2 matching 10 bases. There are 17 residues in the CDR3. V lost 3 bases to trimming and J lost 1 base; unmatched junction nucleotides: 9. Germline CDR1 is SGHDT and CDR2 is YYEEEE. Full variable domain (remainder filled in from reference TRBV5-6 and TRBJ2-5): DAGVTQSPTHLIKTRGQQVTLRCSPKSGHDTVSWYQQALGQGPQFIFQYYEEEERQRGNFPDRFSGHQFPNYSSELNVNALLLGDSALYLCASSSVVGLAAQETQYFGPGTRLLVL.

Worth noting for this clonotype: At one end the junction does not follow the germline gene, possibly because of a read error. This sequence joins TRBV29-1 and TRBJ2-3; D is possibly TRBD2 (6 bases). This CDR3 region has 13 residues. Germline CDR1 and CDR2: SQVTM and ANQGSEA. The CDR3 protein is CSVASASSDAQYF. DNA of the CDR3: TGCAGCGTTGCTAGCGCGTCCTCAGATGCGCAGTATTTT.

This clonotype was seen more than once but under ten times. V and J are TRBV27 and TRBJ2-3; possibly TRBD1 for D (6 bases). Trimming shortened V by 0 bases and J by 4 bases, and 8 bases separated the two germline ends. The length of the CDR3 is 14 residues. From germline, CDR1 is MNHEY and CDR2 SMNVEV (reference sequence). This CDR3 reads CASSLSTGSDTQYF. In DNA, the CDR3 is TGTGCCAGCAGTTTATCAACAGGGTCAGATACGCAGTATTTT.

The rearrangement links TRBV2 to TRBJ2-5; possibly TRBD1 or TRBD2 for D (5 bases each). The J call may be incorrect, as the DNA end agrees better with TRBJ2-7. CDR1 SNHLY and CDR2 FYNNEI come from the germline V gene. CDR3 length equals 13 residues. The chain's CDR3 is CASSRDGAYEQYF. The CDR3 DNA follows: TGTGCCAGCAGCCGGGACGGAGCCTACGAGCAGTACTTC.

Note on this clonotype: An end of the junction does not agree with germline; a read error may underlie this. The J gene is TRBJ1-2, the V gene TRBV6-5, with 7 bases identical to TRBD1. Germline V gene sequence: CDR1 MNHEY, CDR2 SVGAGI. This CDR3 spans 15 amino acids. The CDR3 protein is CASREEGARDYGYTF. CDR3 nucleotides: TGTGCCAGCAGGGAAGAGGGGGCGCGAGACTACGGCTACACCTTC.

The chain employs TRBV7-3 and TRBJ1-1; the D gene is possibly TRBD1 (5 bases). The CDR3 is 15 residues long. The germline CDR1 and CDR2 sequences are SGHTA and FQGTGA. V was shortened by 2 bases and J by 0 bases, with 10 bases between the two germline ends. CDR3 sequence (DNA): TGTGCCAGCAGCTTACAGGGAGTGGTGAACACTGAAGCTTTCTTT. It is translated as CASSLQGVVNTEAFF.

The chain employs TRBV3-1 and TRBJ1-5, with D unclear. Germline assignment: CDR1 LGHDT and CDR2 YNNKEL (reference sequence). The CDR3 spans 13 residues. The V and J ends lost 10 bases and 4 bases respectively, with 14 bases between them. CDR3 sequence: CATSLGGNQPQHF. DNA of the CDR3: TGTGCCACCTCACTAGGTGGGAATCAGCCCCAGCATTTT.

This rearrangement joins TRBV20-1 to TRBJ2-1; the match to TRBD2 covers 10 bases. V lost 3 bases, J lost 7 bases, and 3 bases stayed unmatched. Germline V gives CDR1 DFQATT, CDR2 SNEGSKA (reference sequence). The CDR3 runs to 13 residues. The CDR3 sequence is CSARASGSNEQFF. CDR3 bases: TGCAGTGCTAGGGCTAGCGGGAGTAATGAGCAGTTCTTC.

CDR3 amino acids: CSASQGLTDTQYF. The CDR3 region has the DNA TGCAGTGCTAGCCAGGGACTCACAGATACGCAGTATTTT. The chain employs TRBV20-1 and TRBJ2-3; perhaps TRBD2 as D (6 bases). Looked up from germline, CDR1 is DFQATT and CDR2 is SNEGSKA (reference sequence). This CDR3 region has 13 residues. The V and J ends lost 3 bases and 2 bases respectively, with 9 bases between them.

The rearrangement links TRBV12-3 or TRBV12-4 to TRBJ1-5; 9 bases fit TRBD1. J gave up 1 base and V 6 bases, and 7 bases lay outside the gene matches. The CDR3 spans 16 residues. The DNA for the CDR3 is TGTGCCAGCAGCTCGGGGACAGGGCGCAGCAATCAGCCCCAGCATTTT. Translated, it gives CASSSGTGRSNQPQHF.

This clonotype was observed a handful of times. The chain employs TRBV12-3 or TRBV12-4 and TRBJ2-1; 11 positions agree with TRBD2. The CDR3 spans 16 residues. V lost 1 base to trimming and J lost 9 bases; unmatched junction nucleotides: 8. This CDR3 is CASSLGGFSGRVEQFF. CDR3 nucleotide sequence: TGTGCCAGCAGTTTAGGGGGGTTTAGCGGGAGGGTTGAGCAGTTCTTC.

V and J are TRBV7-9 and TRBJ2-7, with 7 bases lining up with TRBD1. With V trimmed by 11 bases and J by 4 bases, 8 bases remained unmatched. CDR3 size: 12 residues. The V gene's germline CDR1 is SEHNR and CDR2 FQNEAQ (reference sequence). DNA for the CDR3: TGTGCCGGAGAGGGGGCAGGGTACGAGCAGTACTTC. It translates to CAGEGAGYEQYF.

The chain joins TRBV7-2 to TRBJ2-7, with a tentative D call TRBD2 (6 bases). Germline-derived CDR1 and CDR2 are SGHTA and FQGNSA. Trimming took off 4 bases at V and 2 bases at J, with 21 bases between the two ends. The CDR3 runs to 17 residues. CDR3 residues: CASSSRSSAGSTYEQYF. In nucleotides, the CDR3 is TGTGCCAGCAGCTCTCGGTCTTCAGCGGGTTCGACCTACGAGCAGTACTTC.

A few counts support this clonotype. The chain carries TRBV3-1 and TRBJ2-7; the match to TRBD2 covers 10 bases. J was trimmed by 5 bases and V by 11 bases; bases with no gene match: 15. CDR1 is LGHDT, CDR2 YNNKEL, per germline (reference sequence). The length of the CDR3 is 15 residues. The CDR3 DNA sequence: TGTGCCGGCCGGCTAGCGGGAGACCTCCGGAACGAGCAGTACTTC. Translation gives CAGRLAGDLRNEQYF.

This rearrangement joins TRBV20-1 to TRBJ2-7; 9 nucleotides align to TRBD2. Trimming removed 7 bases from V and 3 bases from J; junction bases left unmatched: 4. Germline V gene data show CDR1 as DFQATT and CDR2 as SNEGSKA (reference sequence). This CDR3 has 12 residues. The CDR3 bases are TGCAGTGGACTAGCGGAGAACTACGAGCAGTACTTC. Amino acids: CSGLAENYEQYF.

The chain is built from TRBV20-1 and TRBJ2-5, with D tentatively TRBD1 (5 bases). This CDR3 has 13 residues. Trimming shortened V by 0 bases and J by 5 bases, and 10 bases separated the two germline ends. The germline gives CDR1 DFQATT, CDR2 SNEGSKA (reference sequence). The CDR3 protein is CSAREVAGETQYF. The CDR3 DNA reads TGCAGTGCTAGAGAGGTAGCAGGGGAGACCCAGTACTTC.

This clonotype was found many times. This chain uses TRBV29-1 with TRBJ2-3; 8 bases align to TRBD1. Trimming took 7 bases from V and 0 from J; bases not matched to a gene: 3. The CDR3 spans 13 residues. The germline V gene encodes CDR1 SQVTM and CDR2 ANQGSEA. The CDR3 bases are TGCAGCGCCCGACAGGGGAGCACAGATACGCAGTATTTT. Amino acid sequence: CSARQGSTDTQYF.

This chain connects TRBV28 to TRBJ2-5; TRBD1 aligns across 7 bases. V trimming: 5 bases; J trimming: 1 base; junction bases outside the gene matches: 4. This CDR3 region has 14 residues. Germline V gives CDR1 MDHEN, CDR2 SYDVKM. The CDR3: CASSVPGGQETQYF. The CDR3 coding sequence is TGTGCCAGCAGTGTTCCAGGGGGCCAAGAGACCCAGTACTTC.

The rearrangement joins TRBV29-1 to TRBJ2-1; D not resolved. The DNA end favors TRBJ2-7, so the J call may be wrong. Germline loops: CDR1 SQVTM, CDR2 ANQGSEA. The CDR3 runs 12 residues. This chain's CDR3 is CSVGAVYNEQYF. CDR3 nucleotides: TGCAGCGTTGGGGCAGTCTACAATGAGCAGTACTTC.

The chain uses TRBV3-1 and TRBJ1-1; 10 positions match TRBD1. CDR1 and CDR2 from the germline V gene are LGHDT and YNNKEL (reference sequence). The CDR3 is 14 amino acids. V lost 4 bases and J lost 5; bases outside the gene matches: 4. The CDR3 here is CASSLDRGRTEAFF. The CDR3 DNA sequence: TGTGCCAGCAGCCTTGACAGGGGGCGGACTGAAGCTTTCTTT.

The gene calls are TRBV7-9 and TRBJ2-3; possibly TRBD2 for D (6 bases). The V and J ends lost 5 bases and 3 bases respectively, with 12 bases between them. This CDR3 has 14 residues. Germline values: CDR1 SEHNR, CDR2 FQNEAQ (reference sequence). Here the CDR3 DNA reads TGTGCCAGCAGCGTAATCGGGAGTACAGATACGCAGTATTTT. Encoded protein: CASSVIGSTDTQYF.

This clonotype occurred a few times. This chain connects TRBV29-1 to TRBJ2-7, with TRBD1 matching 7 bases. The length of the CDR3 is 15 residues. CDR1 and CDR2 (germline): SQVTM, ANQGSEA. V dropped 1 base and J dropped 2; count of bases not matched to a gene: 8. The CDR3 is CSVEGVRQGPYEQYF. DNA of the CDR3: TGCAGCGTTGAAGGTGTGAGACAGGGACCCTACGAGCAGTACTTC.

The rearrangement links TRBV28 to TRBJ2-4; 9 bases map to TRBD1. The DNA end is a closer match to TRBJ2-7, so the J assignment may be wrong. CDR1 MDHEN and CDR2 SYDVKM come from the germline V gene. The CDR3 consists of 14 residues. CDR3 nucleotide sequence: TGTGCCAGCATCCCCGGGACAGGGCCCTACGAGCAGTACTTC. Translated, it gives CASIPGTGPYEQYF.